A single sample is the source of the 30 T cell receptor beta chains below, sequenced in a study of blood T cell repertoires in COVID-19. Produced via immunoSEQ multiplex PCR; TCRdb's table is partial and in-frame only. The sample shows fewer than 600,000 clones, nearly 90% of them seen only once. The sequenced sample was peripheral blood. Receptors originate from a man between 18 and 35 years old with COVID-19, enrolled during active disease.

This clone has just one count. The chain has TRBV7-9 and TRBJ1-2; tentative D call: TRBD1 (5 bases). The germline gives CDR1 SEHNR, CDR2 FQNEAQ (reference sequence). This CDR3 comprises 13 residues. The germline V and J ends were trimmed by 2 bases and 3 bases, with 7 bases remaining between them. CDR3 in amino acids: CASSLTGDYGYTF. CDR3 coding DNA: TGTGCCAGCAGCTTAACAGGCGACTATGGCTACACCTTC.

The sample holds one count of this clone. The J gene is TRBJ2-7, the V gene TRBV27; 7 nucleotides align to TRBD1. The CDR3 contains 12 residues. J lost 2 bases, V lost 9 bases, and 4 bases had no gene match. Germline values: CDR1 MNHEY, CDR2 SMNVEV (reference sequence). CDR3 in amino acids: CASWDSTYEQYF. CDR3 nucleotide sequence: TGTGCCAGTTGGGACAGTACCTACGAGCAGTACTTC.

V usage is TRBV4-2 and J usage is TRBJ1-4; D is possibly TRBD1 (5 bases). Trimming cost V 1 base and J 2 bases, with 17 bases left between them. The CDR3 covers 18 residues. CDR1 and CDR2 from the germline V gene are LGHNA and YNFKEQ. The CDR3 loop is CASSQGFTGIQTNEKLFF. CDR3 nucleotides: TGTGCCAGCAGCCAAGGTTTTACAGGAATTCAGACTAATGAAAAACTGTTTTTT.

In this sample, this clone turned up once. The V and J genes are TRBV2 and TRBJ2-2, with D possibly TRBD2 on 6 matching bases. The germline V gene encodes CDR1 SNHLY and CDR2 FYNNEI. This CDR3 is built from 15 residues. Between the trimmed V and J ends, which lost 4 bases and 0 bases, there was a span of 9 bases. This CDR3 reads CASSAGLPNTGELFF. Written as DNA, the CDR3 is TGTGCCAGCAGTGCGGGACTGCCGAACACCGGGGAGCTGTTTTTT. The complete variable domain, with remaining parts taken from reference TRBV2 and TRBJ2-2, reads EPEVTQTPSHQVTQMGQEVILRCVPISNHLYFYWYRQILGQKVEFLVSFYNNEISEKSEIFDDQFSVERPDGSNFTLKIRSTKLEDSAMYFCASSAGLPNTGELFFGEGSRLTVL.

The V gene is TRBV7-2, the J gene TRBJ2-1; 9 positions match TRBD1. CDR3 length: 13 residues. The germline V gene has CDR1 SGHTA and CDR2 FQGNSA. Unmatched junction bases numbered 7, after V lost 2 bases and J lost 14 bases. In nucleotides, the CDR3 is TGTGCCAGCAGCTTAAGACAGGGGGTTATTAAGTTCTTC. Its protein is CASSLRQGVIKFF. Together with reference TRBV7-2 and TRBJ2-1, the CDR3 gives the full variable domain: GAGVSQSPSNKVTEKGKDVELRCDPISGHTALYWYRQSLGQGLEFLIYFQGNSAPDKSGLPSDRFSAERTGGSVSTLTIQRTQQEDSAVYLCASSLRQGVIKFFGPGTRLTVL.

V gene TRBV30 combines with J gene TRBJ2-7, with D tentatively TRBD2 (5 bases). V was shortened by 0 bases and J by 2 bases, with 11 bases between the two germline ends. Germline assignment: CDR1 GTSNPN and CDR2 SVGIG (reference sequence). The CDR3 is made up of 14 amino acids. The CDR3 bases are TGTGCCTGGAGTGTTGGTCTAGCAACCTACGAGCAGTACTTC. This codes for CAWSVGLATYEQYF.

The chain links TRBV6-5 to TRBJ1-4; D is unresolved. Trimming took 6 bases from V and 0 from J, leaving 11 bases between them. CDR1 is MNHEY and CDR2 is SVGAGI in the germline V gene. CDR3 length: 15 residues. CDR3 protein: CASSPQRATNEKLFF. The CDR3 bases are TGTGCCAGCAGCCCGCAAAGAGCAACTAATGAAAAACTGTTTTTT.

Here the CDR3 DNA reads TGCGCCAGCAGCTGGGGGGGAGGCAGTCAGCCCCAGCATTTT. Its translation is CASSWGGGSQPQHF. The genes are TRBV5-1 and TRBJ1-5, with a tentative D call TRBD1 (5 bases). CDR1 is SGHRS and CDR2 is YFSETQ in the germline V gene. V lost 3 bases and J lost 6, with 13 bases in between. This CDR3 is 14 amino acids long.

The CDR3 sequence is CASSRVVYGYTF. In DNA, the CDR3 is TGTGCCAGCAGCCGGGTCGTCTATGGCTACACCTTC. J is TRBJ1-2 and V is TRBV6-5; no clear D gene. Germline V gives CDR1 MNHEY, CDR2 SVGAGI. Trimming removed 6 bases from V and 4 bases from J, with 9 bases in between. The length of the CDR3 is 12 residues.

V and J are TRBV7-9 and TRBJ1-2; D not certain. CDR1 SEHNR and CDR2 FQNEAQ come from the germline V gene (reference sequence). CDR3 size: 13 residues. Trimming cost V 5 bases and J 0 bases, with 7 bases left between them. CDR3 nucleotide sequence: TGTGCCAGCAGCCCCTCCGCTAACTATGGCTACACCTTC. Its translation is CASSPSANYGYTF.

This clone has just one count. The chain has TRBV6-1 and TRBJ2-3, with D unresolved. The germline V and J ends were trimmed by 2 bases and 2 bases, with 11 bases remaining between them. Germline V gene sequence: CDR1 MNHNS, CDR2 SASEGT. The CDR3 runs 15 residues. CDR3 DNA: TGTGCCAGCAGTGAACCCTACCGTCTCACAGATACGCAGTATTTT. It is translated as CASSEPYRLTDTQYF.

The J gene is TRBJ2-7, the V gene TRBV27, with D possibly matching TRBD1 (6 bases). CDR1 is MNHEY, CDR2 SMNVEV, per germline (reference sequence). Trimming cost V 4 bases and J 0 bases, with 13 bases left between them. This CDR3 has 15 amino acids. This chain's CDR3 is CASSSRQVPSYEQYF. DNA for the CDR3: TGTGCCAGCAGTTCCCGACAGGTCCCCTCCTACGAGCAGTACTTC.

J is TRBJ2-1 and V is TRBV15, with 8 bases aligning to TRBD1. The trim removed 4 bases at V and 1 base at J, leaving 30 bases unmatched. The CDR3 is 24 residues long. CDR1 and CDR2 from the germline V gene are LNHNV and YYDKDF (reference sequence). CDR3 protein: CATSIDRGQDLVRSPSLSYNEQFF. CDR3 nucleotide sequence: TGTGCCACCAGCATTGATCGGGGACAGGACTTAGTACGATCGCCCTCCTTGTCCTACAATGAGCAGTTCTTC.

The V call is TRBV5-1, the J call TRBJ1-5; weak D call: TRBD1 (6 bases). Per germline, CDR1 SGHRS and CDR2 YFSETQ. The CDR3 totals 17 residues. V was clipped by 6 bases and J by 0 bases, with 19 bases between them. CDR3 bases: TGCGCCAGCATCCTCCTGGACAGTTACTATAGCAATCAGCCCCAGCATTTT. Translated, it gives CASILLDSYYSNQPQHF.

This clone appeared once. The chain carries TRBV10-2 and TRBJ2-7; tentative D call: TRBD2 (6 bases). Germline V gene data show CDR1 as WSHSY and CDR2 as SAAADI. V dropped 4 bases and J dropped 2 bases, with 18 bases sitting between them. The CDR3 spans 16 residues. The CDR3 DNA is TGCGCCAGCAGTGTTTCCGTGGGGAGGTCGGCCTACGAGCAGTACTTC. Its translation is CASSVSVGRSAYEQYF.

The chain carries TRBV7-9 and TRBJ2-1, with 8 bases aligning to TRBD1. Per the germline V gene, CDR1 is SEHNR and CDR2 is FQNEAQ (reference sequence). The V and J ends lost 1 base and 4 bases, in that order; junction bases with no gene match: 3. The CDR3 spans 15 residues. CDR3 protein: CASSLDTGGYNEQFF. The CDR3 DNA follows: TGTGCCAGCAGCTTAGATACAGGGGGGTACAATGAGCAGTTCTTC.

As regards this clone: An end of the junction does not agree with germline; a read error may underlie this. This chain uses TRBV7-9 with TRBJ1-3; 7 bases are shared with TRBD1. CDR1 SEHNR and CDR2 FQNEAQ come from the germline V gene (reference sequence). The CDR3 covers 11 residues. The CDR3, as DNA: TGTGCCAGCAGCATTGACAGGGATAAGGTTTTT. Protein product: CASSIDRDKVF.

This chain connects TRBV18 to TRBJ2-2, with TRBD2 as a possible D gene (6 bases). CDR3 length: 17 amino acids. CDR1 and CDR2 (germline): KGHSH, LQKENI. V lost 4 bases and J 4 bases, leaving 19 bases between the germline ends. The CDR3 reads CASSRTWSGGRTGELFF. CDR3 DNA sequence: TGTGCCAGCTCACGAACCTGGTCCGGGGGACGCACCGGGGAGCTGTTTTTT.

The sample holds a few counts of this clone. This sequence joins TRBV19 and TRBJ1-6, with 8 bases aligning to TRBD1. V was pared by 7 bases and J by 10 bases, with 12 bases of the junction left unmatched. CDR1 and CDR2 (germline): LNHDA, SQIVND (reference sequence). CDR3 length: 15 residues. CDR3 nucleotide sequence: TGTGCCAGTACCCCAGGGGGCGGTTTTGCATCACCCCTCCACTTT. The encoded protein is CASTPGGGFASPLHF. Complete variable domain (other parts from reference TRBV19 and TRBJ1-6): DGGITQSPKYLFRKEGQNVTLSCEQNLNHDAMYWYRQDPGQGLRLIYYSQIVNDFQKGDIAEGYSVSREKKESFPLTVTSAQKNPTAFYLCASTPGGGFASPLHFGNGTRLTVT.

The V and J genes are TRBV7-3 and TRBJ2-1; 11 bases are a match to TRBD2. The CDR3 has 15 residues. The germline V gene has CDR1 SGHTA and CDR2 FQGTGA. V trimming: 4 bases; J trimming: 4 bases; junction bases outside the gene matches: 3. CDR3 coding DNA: TGTGCCAGCAGCTCGGGACTAGCGGTATACAATGAGCAGTTCTTC. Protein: CASSSGLAVYNEQFF.

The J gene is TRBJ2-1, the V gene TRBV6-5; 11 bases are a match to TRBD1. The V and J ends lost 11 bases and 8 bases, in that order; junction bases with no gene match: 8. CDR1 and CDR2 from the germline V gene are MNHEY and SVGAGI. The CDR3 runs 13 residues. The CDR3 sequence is CASNRDRGDEQFF. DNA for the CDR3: TGTGCCTCTAACCGGGACAGGGGGGATGAGCAGTTCTTC.

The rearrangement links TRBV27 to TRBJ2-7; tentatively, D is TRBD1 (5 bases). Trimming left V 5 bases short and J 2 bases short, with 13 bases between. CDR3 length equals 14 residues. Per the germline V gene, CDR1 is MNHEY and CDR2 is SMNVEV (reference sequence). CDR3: CASSPAGSAYEQYF. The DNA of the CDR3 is TGTGCCAGCAGTCCGGCAGGGTCAGCCTACGAGCAGTACTTC.

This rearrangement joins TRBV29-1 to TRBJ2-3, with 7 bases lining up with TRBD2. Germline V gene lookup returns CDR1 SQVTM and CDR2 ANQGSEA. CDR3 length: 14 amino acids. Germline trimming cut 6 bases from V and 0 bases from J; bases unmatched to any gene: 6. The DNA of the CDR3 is TGCAGCGTAACCCTAGCGGCTAGCACAGATACGCAGTATTTT. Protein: CSVTLAASTDTQYF.

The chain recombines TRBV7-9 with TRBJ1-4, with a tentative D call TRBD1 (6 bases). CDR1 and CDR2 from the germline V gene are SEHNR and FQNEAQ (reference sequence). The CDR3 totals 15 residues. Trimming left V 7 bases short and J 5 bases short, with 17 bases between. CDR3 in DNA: TGTGCCAGCAACCGAAACAGGGCAGGCAATGAAAAACTGTTTTTT. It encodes CASNRNRAGNEKLFF.

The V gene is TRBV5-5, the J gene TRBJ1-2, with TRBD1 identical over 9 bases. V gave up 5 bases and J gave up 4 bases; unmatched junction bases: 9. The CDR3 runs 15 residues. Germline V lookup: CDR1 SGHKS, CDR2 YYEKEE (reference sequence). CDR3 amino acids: CASREGQGRAYGYTF. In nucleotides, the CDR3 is TGTGCCAGCAGGGAGGGACAGGGAAGGGCCTATGGCTACACCTTC.

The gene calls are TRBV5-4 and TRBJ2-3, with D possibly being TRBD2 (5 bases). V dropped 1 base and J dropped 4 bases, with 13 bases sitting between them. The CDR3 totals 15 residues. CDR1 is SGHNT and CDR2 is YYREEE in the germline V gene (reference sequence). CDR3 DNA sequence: TGTGCCAGCAGCTTGTCTAGCCATTCATCAGATACGCAGTATTTT. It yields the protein CASSLSSHSSDTQYF.

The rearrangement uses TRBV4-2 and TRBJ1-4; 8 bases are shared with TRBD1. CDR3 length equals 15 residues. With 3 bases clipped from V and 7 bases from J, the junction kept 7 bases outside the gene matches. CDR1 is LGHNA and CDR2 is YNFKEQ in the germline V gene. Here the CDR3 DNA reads TGTGCCAGCAGCCAGGGGGGACAGGCCATTGAAAAACTGTTTTTT. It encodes CASSQGGQAIEKLFF.

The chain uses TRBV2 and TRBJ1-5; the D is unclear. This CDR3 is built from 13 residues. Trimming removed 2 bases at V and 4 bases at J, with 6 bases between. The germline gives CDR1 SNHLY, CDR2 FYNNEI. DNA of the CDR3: TGTGCCAGCAGTGAATTCCCGAATCAGCCCCAGCATTTT. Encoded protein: CASSEFPNQPQHF.

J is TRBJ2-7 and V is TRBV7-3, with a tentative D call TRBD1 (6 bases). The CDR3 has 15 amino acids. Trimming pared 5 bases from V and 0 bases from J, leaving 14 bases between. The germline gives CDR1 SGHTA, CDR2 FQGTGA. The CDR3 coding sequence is TGTGCCAGCAGCGAGGGGGTATCAAGCTCCTACGAGCAGTACTTC. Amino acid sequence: CASSEGVSSSYEQYF.

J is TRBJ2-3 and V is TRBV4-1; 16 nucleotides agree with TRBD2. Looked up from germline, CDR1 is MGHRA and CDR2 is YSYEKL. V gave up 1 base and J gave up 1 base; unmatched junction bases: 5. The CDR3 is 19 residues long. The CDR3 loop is CASSQGGLAGGPGTDTQYF. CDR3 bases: TGCGCCAGCAGCCAAGGGGGACTAGCGGGAGGGCCCGGCACAGATACGCAGTATTTT.